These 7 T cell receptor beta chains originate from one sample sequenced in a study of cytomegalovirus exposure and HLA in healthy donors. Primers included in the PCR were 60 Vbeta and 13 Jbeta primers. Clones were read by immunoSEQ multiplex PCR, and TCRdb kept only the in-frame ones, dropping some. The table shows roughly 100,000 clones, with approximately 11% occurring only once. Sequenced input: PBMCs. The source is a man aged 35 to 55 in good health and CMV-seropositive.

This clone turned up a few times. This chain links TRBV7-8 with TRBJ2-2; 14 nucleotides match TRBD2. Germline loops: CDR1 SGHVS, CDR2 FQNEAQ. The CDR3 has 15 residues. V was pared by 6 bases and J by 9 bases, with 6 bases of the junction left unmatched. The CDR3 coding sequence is TGTGCCAGCAGTCTTGGGACTAGCGGGAGCTGGGAGCTGTTTTTT. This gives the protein CASSLGTSGSWELFF.

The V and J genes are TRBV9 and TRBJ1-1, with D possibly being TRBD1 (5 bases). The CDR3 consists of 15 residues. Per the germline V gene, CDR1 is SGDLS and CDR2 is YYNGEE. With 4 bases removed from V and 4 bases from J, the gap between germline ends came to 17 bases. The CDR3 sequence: CASSRGGGGGTEAFF. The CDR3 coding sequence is TGTGCCAGCAGCAGGGGCGGGGGAGGAGGCACTGAAGCTTTCTTT.

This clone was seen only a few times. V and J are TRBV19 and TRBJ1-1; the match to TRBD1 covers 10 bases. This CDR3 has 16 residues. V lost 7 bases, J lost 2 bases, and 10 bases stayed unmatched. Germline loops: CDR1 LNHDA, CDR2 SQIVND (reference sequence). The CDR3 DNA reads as TGTGCCAGTACCTTCGACAGGGGGCGCTTAAACACTGAAGCTTTCTTT. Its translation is CASTFDRGRLNTEAFF.

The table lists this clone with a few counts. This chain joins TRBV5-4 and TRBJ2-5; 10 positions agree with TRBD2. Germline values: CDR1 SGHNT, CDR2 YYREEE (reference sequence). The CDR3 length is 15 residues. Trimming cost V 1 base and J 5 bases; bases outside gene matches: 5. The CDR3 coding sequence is TGTGCCAGCAGCTTGATTCTAGCGGGAGAGGAGACCCAGTACTTC. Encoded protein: CASSLILAGEETQYF.

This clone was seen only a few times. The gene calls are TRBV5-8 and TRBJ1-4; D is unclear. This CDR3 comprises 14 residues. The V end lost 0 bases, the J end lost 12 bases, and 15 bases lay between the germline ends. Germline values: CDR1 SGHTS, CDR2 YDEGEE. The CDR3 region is CASSLVWGEGELFF. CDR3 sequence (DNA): TGTGCCAGCAGCTTGGTTTGGGGTGAGGGCGAACTGTTTTTT.

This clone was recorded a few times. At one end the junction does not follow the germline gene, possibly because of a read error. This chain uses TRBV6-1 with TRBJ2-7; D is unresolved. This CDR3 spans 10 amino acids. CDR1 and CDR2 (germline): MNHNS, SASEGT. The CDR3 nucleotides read TGTGCCAGCAGTGAAGCACGCAGGCACTTC. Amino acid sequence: CASSEARRHF.

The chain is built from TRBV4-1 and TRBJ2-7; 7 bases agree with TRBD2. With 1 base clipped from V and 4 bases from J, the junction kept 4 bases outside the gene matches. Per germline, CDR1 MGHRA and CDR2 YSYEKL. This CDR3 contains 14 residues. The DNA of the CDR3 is TGCGCCAGCAGCCAAGTAGCGGGTGTGTACGAGCAGTACTTC. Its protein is CASSQVAGVYEQYF.